The 9 T cell receptor beta chains below all came from one sample that was sequenced in a study of human CD8 memory T cell subsets. TCR beta libraries were made by UMI-labeled 5' RACE. TCRdb reprocessed the 5' RACE reads, with one entry per CDR3 protein and no DNA. This listing includes about 5,500 distinct CDR3 sequences. Specimen: CD8+ T cells from PBMCs. The origin of the receptors is a human donor in good health.

This clonotype is classed as medium-sized by frequency. The V call is TRBV5-5, the J call TRBJ2-1; absent DNA, TCRdb's TRBD1 call cannot be checked. The germline CDR1 and CDR2 sequences are SGHKS and YYEKEE (reference sequence). CDR3 size: 13 residues. CDR3 amino acids: CASSPAGSDEQFF.

The chain carries TRBV28 and TRBJ2-7; TCRdb calls TRBD1, which cannot be checked without DNA. Per the germline V gene, CDR1 is MDHEN and CDR2 is SYDVKM. The CDR3 has 15 residues. This CDR3 is CASSGRDSYTYEQYF.

V and J are TRBV4-2 and TRBJ2-4; TCRdb's D call, TRBD1, is unchecked because there is no DNA. This CDR3 contains 17 residues. Per germline, CDR1 LGHNA and CDR2 YNFKEQ. CDR3 in amino acids: CASSQEPVGETKNIQYF.

CDR3 loop: CASSLYLTQTETDTQYF. The V and J genes are TRBV5-1 and TRBJ2-3. CDR1 and CDR2 from the germline V gene are SGHRS and YFSETQ. The CDR3 runs 17 residues.

This clonotype is called large based on its frequency. The gene calls are TRBV27 and TRBJ2-7; TCRdb reports TRBD2, a call that lacks DNA to check it against. Germline CDR1 is MNHEY and CDR2 is SMNVEV (reference sequence). The CDR3 consists of 12 residues. CDR3 in amino acids: CASSPSGVEQYF.

This clonotype is deemed medium-sized (0.01 to 0.1%) by its frequency. The chain combines TRBV4-3 with TRBJ2-3; TCRdb's D gene call, TRBD1, goes unchecked for lack of DNA. The CDR3 is 16 amino acids. Germline CDR1 LGHNA, CDR2 YSLEER. CDR3 protein: CASSRAGTGSTDTQYF.

The rearrangement joins TRBV10-2 to TRBJ2-5; there is no DNA to check the TCRdb D call of TRBD2. The CDR3 spans 15 residues. Germline-derived CDR1 and CDR2 are WSHSY and SAAADI. This chain's CDR3 is CASSTGTSLQETQYF.

V usage is TRBV10-2 and J usage is TRBJ2-1; TCRdb lists TRBD2, though no DNA is available to test this call. Germline values: CDR1 WSHSY, CDR2 SAAADI. This CDR3 contains 15 residues. CDR3 sequence: CASTYLAGGLNEQFF.

The chain is built from TRBV13 and TRBJ2-7; no DNA is available, so the TRBD2 call from TCRdb remains unchecked. CDR3 length: 17 residues. Germline values: CDR1 PRHDT, CDR2 FYEKMQ (reference sequence). CDR3 sequence: CASSLARGGLTSYEQYF.